This TCR beta chain was captured in a study of cytomegalovirus exposure and HLA in healthy donors. Study-level results: There were a few CMV-associated chains whose specificity for CMV antigens was confirmed in vitro. Among TCR sequences, most were rare, though some public TCRs appeared in many donors. Cytomegalovirus status was reportedly diagnosed by the classifier with high specificity and sensitivity. A subsequent analysis found that TCR clusters from the first cohort also tended to co-occur in the approximately 110 validation repertoires, with 90% to 95% of cluster scores above 0.

Of note for this clone: Its cognate antigen is unknown.

Profiling relied on immunoSEQ multiplex PCR, and the TCRdb table lists in-frame clones only, not all of them. The sample lists 150,000 to 250,000 clones; approximately 78% were seen once. The sequence came from a woman aged 25 to 45 in good health and CMV-seronegative. The sequenced material came from PBMCs.

CDR3 sequence: CASSLTKGGHEQYF. The CDR3 DNA is TGTGCCAGCTCACTAACCAAAGGGGGACACGAGCAGTACTTC. The rearrangement uses TRBV18 and TRBJ2-7, with a tentative D call TRBD1 (6 bases). This CDR3 has 14 amino acids. V lost 4 bases to trimming and J lost 5 bases, with 15 bases between them. Germline V gene lookup returns CDR1 KGHSH and CDR2 LQKENI.